This T cell receptor beta chain stems from a study of T cells after yellow fever vaccination. The 5'RACE template-switching step produced TCR cDNA and added a universal primer site and UMIs. TCRdb reprocessed the 5' RACE reads via MiXCR and lists one record per CDR3 protein. The sample has tens of thousands of distinct CDR3 sequences; 7.7% are singletons. Source: CD8+ T cells sorted from PBMCs, taken on the day of the yellow fever booster vaccination. This TCR derives from a man under 40 who received the YFV17D yellow fever vaccine.

In nucleotides, the CDR3 is TGTGCCATCAGCCCCGGACTAGCGGGAGGTAATGAGCAGTTCTTC. Translation gives CAISPGLAGGNEQFF. This chain joins TRBV10-3 and TRBJ2-1; TRBD2 agrees at 14 bases. Trimming took 6 bases from V and 7 from J; bases not matched to a gene: 5. Germline V CDR1 and CDR2: ENHRY, SYGVKD. The CDR3 runs to 15 residues.